These 11 T cell receptor beta chains were sequenced from one sample in a study of blood T cell repertoires in COVID-19. Produced via immunoSEQ multiplex PCR; TCRdb's table is partial and in-frame only. This sample yields about 200,000 clones, of which over 70% are seen a single time; around 5.8% belongs to the top ten. The sequenced sample consisted of peripheral blood. The receptors originated from a woman in her 70s with acute or convalescent COVID-19.

This rearrangement joins TRBV5-6 to TRBJ1-1; 8 bases line up with TRBD1. Germline V CDR1 and CDR2: SGHDT, YYEEEE. CDR3 length: 14 amino acids. V lost 3 bases, J lost 5 bases, and 6 bases stayed unmatched. CDR3: CASSSRQGRTEAFF. The CDR3 DNA sequence: TGTGCCAGCAGCTCCCGACAGGGGAGGACTGAAGCTTTCTTT. Full variable domain (remainder filled in from reference TRBV5-6 and TRBJ1-1): DAGVTQSPTHLIKTRGQQVTLRCSPKSGHDTVSWYQQALGQGPQFIFQYYEEEERQRGNFPDRFSGHQFPNYSSELNVNALLLGDSALYLCASSSRQGRTEAFFGQGTRLTVV.

This rearrangement joins TRBV21-1 to TRBJ2-1; the D call TRBD2 from the table was never checked on the DNA. TRBV21-1 is reported as a pseudogene. This CDR3 comprises 14 residues. In nucleotides, the CDR3 is TGTGCCAGCAGCAAGACTAGCGAGTACAATGAGCAGTTCTTC. Protein product: CASSKTSEYNEQFF.

This clone was counted a few times. The chain uses TRBV6-5 and TRBJ1-2; 8 nucleotides match TRBD1. Germline CDR1 and CDR2: MNHEY and SVGAGI. V lost 2 bases and J lost 6; bases outside the gene matches: 11. The CDR3 contains 16 residues. CDR3 amino acids: CASSYGQGKWRNGYTF. The CDR3 nucleotides are TGTGCCAGCAGTTACGGACAGGGTAAATGGAGGAATGGCTACACCTTC.

The V call is TRBV10-3, the J call TRBJ1-1; D may be TRBD1 (6 bases). The CDR3 spans 14 residues. The germline V and J ends were trimmed by 10 bases and 1 base, with 16 bases remaining between them. Germline V gene lookup returns CDR1 ENHRY and CDR2 SYGVKD. Written as DNA, the CDR3 is TGTGCCACCAGGGGATTCGGGGGGAACACTGAAGCTTTCTTT. Its protein is CATRGFGGNTEAFF.

V and J are TRBV2 and TRBJ1-2, with D hard to call. The CDR3 is 11 amino acids. Trimming removed 8 bases from V and 8 bases from J, with 12 bases in between. The germline V gene encodes CDR1 SNHLY and CDR2 FYNNEI. CDR3 DNA sequence: TGTGCCAGCGGAGAGGTTTGGGGCTACACCTTC. Protein sequence: CASGEVWGYTF.

This clone was counted only a few times. The chain is built from TRBV3-1 (or the pseudogene TRBV3-2) and TRBJ1-5, with D possibly matching TRBD1 (6 bases). V was clipped by 3 bases and J by 3 bases, with 12 bases between them. This CDR3 region has 15 residues. Germline CDR1 LGHDT, CDR2 YNNKEL (reference sequence). CDR3 residues: CASSQSRGNNQPQHF. CDR3 sequence (DNA): TGTGCCAGCAGCCAGTCCAGGGGAAACAATCAGCCCCAGCATTTT.

This clone has only a few counts. Sequence at one end of the junction differs from germline and may be a read error. The chain employs TRBV7-2 and TRBJ2-1, with 9 nucleotides matching TRBD1. CDR3 length: 18 amino acids. Per the germline V gene, CDR1 is SGHTA and CDR2 is FQGNSA. CDR3 amino acids: CASSQRPGTGSSNNEQFF. The CDR3 DNA follows: TGTGCCAGCAGCCAACGTCCCGGGACAGGGAGCTCCAACAATGAGCAGTTCTTC.

This clone was found many times. The rearrangement uses TRBV6-6 and TRBJ1-6; TRBD1 matches at 7 bases. V lost 6 bases to trimming and J lost 7 bases; unmatched junction nucleotides: 9. CDR1 and CDR2 (germline): MNHNY, SVGAGI (reference sequence). The CDR3 loop spans 15 amino acids. The CDR3 sequence is CASRTTGTDNSPLHF. The CDR3 DNA follows: TGTGCCAGCAGAACTACCGGGACAGACAATTCACCCCTCCACTTT.

The rearrangement uses TRBV28 and TRBJ1-2, with D maybe TRBD1 (6 bases). The CDR3 runs to 16 residues. From germline, CDR1 is MDHEN and CDR2 SYDVKM. V lost 4 bases and J lost 3, with 18 bases in between. CDR3 protein: CASSSPGGGADYGYTF. CDR3 DNA sequence: TGTGCCAGCAGTTCCCCGGGAGGGGGGGCGGACTATGGCTACACCTTC.

The genes are TRBV18 and TRBJ1-2; no firm D call. The V and J ends lost 2 bases and 3 bases respectively, with 7 bases between them. The CDR3 has 13 residues. Germline loops: CDR1 KGHSH, CDR2 LQKENI. The CDR3, as DNA: TGTGCCAGCTCACCAGGCTCCGACTATGGCTACACCTTC. Translating gives CASSPGSDYGYTF.

The V call is TRBV6-5, the J call TRBJ1-2, with 9 positions matching TRBD1. The V gene end was trimmed by 6 bases and the J gene end by 4 bases; junction bases not matched to a gene: 3. The CDR3 runs 13 residues. The germline CDR1 and CDR2 sequences are MNHEY and SVGAGI. In DNA form, the CDR3 reads TGTGCCAGCAGCCCGGACAGGGGCTATGGCTACACCTTC. It yields the protein CASSPDRGYGYTF.